These 10 T cell receptor beta chains came from one sample sequenced in a study of blood T cells in healthy people across ages. Then a second PCR, running roughly 7 to 11 cycles, was carried out with a sample-barcoded 5' primer and a J-beta primer mix. TCRdb reprocessed the 5' RACE reads via MiXCR and lists one record per CDR3 protein. The profile shows around 1,600,000 distinct CDR3 sequences, under 55% of them singletons. Sequencing input: blood. The source of these receptors is a woman under 30 in good health.

This clonotype has a handful of counts. The DNA of the CDR3 is TGTGCCAGCAGTTTCGGACAGGGGGCAGGCTATGGCTACACCTTC. Protein: CASSFGQGAGYGYTF. V and J are TRBV27 and TRBJ1-2; TRBD1 agrees at 11 bases. The germline gives CDR1 MNHEY, CDR2 SMNVEV (reference sequence). The CDR3 is made up of 15 amino acids. V lost 3 bases and J lost 4; bases outside the gene matches: 4.

The J gene is TRBJ2-1, the V gene TRBV18; D gene ambiguous. CDR3 length equals 13 residues. CDR1 is KGHSH, CDR2 LQKENI, per germline. The ends were cut back, 3 bases at V and 5 bases at J, with 8 bases in the middle. The CDR3 protein is CASSPYSNNEQFF. The CDR3 region has the DNA TGTGCCAGCTCACCTTATAGTAACAATGAGCAGTTCTTC. Combining the CDR3 with reference TRBV18 and TRBJ2-1 gives the whole variable domain NAGVMQNPRHLVRRRGQEARLRCSPMKGHSHVYWYRQLPEEGLKFMVYLQKENIIDESGMPKERFSAEFPKEGPSILRIQQVVRGDSAAYFCASSPYSNNEQFFGPGTRLTVL.

This clonotype was found many times. CDR3 DNA sequence: TGTGCCAGCAGCTTACATCGGGCAGATACGCAGTATTTT. Its protein product is CASSLHRADTQYF. V usage is TRBV7-2 and J usage is TRBJ2-3; D unresolved. The CDR3 consists of 13 residues. The germline V and J ends were trimmed by 2 bases and 4 bases, with 7 bases remaining between them. The V gene's germline CDR1 is SGHTA and CDR2 FQGNSA.

The CDR3 spells CASSIRQGGTEAFF. The CDR3 DNA reads as TGTGCCAGCAGCATACGTCAGGGGGGCACTGAAGCTTTCTTT. The rearrangement links TRBV7-2 to TRBJ1-1; 7 bases line up with TRBD1. The CDR3 is made up of 14 amino acids. Germline lookup yields CDR1 SGHTA and CDR2 FQGNSA. Trimming took 5 bases from V and 4 from J; bases not matched to a gene: 7.

This clonotype was picked up a small number of times. The chain couples TRBV4-1 to TRBJ2-7, with 8 bases matching TRBD1. V lost 0 bases and J lost 3; bases outside the gene matches: 7. Germline loops: CDR1 MGHRA, CDR2 YSYEKL. The CDR3 sequence is 16 residues long. The DNA for the CDR3 is TGCGCCAGCAGCCAAGATGGGGGGACAGGATTCTACGAGCAGTACTTC. Its translation: CASSQDGGTGFYEQYF.

This clonotype was seen many times. The chain carries TRBV12-3 or TRBV12-4 and TRBJ1-2, with no clear D. The CDR3 has 14 amino acids. Trimming cost V 2 bases and J 0 bases, with 7 bases left between them. The CDR3 nucleotides are TGTGCCAGCAGTTTAAGAATAGCTAACTATGGCTACACCTTC. This encodes CASSLRIANYGYTF.

As concerns this clonotype: A clone one base away is much larger, so this may be a read error. The chain is built from TRBV25-1 and TRBJ2-1; TRBD2 aligns across 7 bases. This CDR3 spans 15 amino acids. Looked up from germline, CDR1 is MGHDK and CDR2 is SYGVNS. V was pared by 4 bases and J by 13 bases, with 16 bases of the junction left unmatched. The CDR3 loop is CASSVNLRRGETQFF. The CDR3 DNA sequence: TGTGCCAGCAGTGTCAACCTACGTCGGGGGGAGACCCAGTTCTTC. The full variable domain, with the rest looked up from reference TRBV25-1 and TRBJ2-1, is EADIYQTPRYLVIGTGKKITLECSQTMGHDKMYWYQQDPGMELHLIHYSYGVNSTEKGDLSSESTVSRIRTEHFPLTLESARPSHTSQYLCASSVNLRRGETQFFGPGTRLTVL.

The chain couples TRBV7-9 to TRBJ1-2; no clear D gene. V dropped 4 bases and J dropped 2 bases, with 17 bases sitting between them. This CDR3 has 16 residues. The germline gives CDR1 SEHNR, CDR2 FQNEAQ (reference sequence). CDR3 sequence: CASSSSRSTENYGYTF. The CDR3 DNA follows: TGTGCCAGCAGCTCGAGCCGTTCGACTGAGAACTATGGCTACACCTTC.

This chain joins TRBV5-1 and TRBJ1-4; 8 bases match TRBD1. The CDR3 is 14 amino acids. With V trimmed by 4 bases and J by 8 bases, 7 bases remained unmatched. The germline gives CDR1 SGHRS, CDR2 YFSETQ. CDR3 coding DNA: TGCGCCAGCAGCAGCGGGACAGGCGAAGAAAAACTGTTTTTT. Translation gives CASSSGTGEEKLFF.

V and J are TRBV18 and TRBJ1-5; the D is unclear. The length of the CDR3 is 13 residues. The germline V and J ends were trimmed by 3 bases and 6 bases, with 9 bases remaining between them. Germline values: CDR1 KGHSH, CDR2 LQKENI. In DNA form, the CDR3 reads TGTGCCAGCTCACCCGAGGGAACTCAGCCCCAGCATTTT. Its translation is CASSPEGTQPQHF.